In its sample, the clone carrying this TCR beta chain was seen a few times. The antigen is undetermined. This specimen belongs to a study of T cell responses to AZD1222 COVID-19 vaccine. Whole-study results and caveats: Clonal diversity may have been underestimated, and the donors were mostly white British, with more females than males. Mapped onto spike, vaccine-associated CD4 TCRs spanned it and were dominant at 160-218 and 743-854.

Trimming removed 4 bases from V and 8 bases from J, with 6 bases in between. The CDR3 loop spans 11 amino acids. Profiled with immunoSEQ multiplex PCR; TCRdb holds only in-frame clones, not every one. The sample carries some 190,000 clones, roughly 90% recorded once. The chain recombines TRBV23-1 with TRBJ1-5; no definite D call. TRBV23-1 is given ORF status, its function remaining uncertain. The clonotype originates from an adult who received the AZD1222 COVID-19 vaccine. The sample consisted of peripheral blood, taken 28 days after the second AZD1222 dose. This chain's CDR3 is CASSRWEPQHF. DNA of the CDR3: TGCGCCAGCAGTCGCTGGGAGCCCCAGCATTTT.